These 17 T cell receptor beta chains were all obtained from the same sample, sequenced in a study of shared clonotypes between healthy human individuals. TCRdb's table, derived via immunoSEQ multiplex PCR, lists solely in-frame clones and lacks some. The sample comprises about 230,000 clones, approximately 70% of which are singletons, and 11% rests with the top ten. The sample taken for sequencing was memory CD4+ T cells sorted from blood. Subset defined: CD45RA-negative fraction. The receptors here all came from a man aged 25 to 45 in good health.

V usage is TRBV7-9 and J usage is TRBJ1-4; the D is unclear. The CDR3 spans 15 residues. V lost 5 bases and J 8 bases, leaving 18 bases between the germline ends. Germline V gives CDR1 SEHNR, CDR2 FQNEAQ (reference sequence). CDR3: CASSPIPGTAEKLFF. The CDR3, as DNA: TGTGCCAGCAGCCCGATCCCTGGAACGGCCGAAAAACTGTTTTTT.

This clone has at least ten counts. This chain connects TRBV7-6 to TRBJ1-1, with a tentative D call TRBD1 (6 bases). Germline loops: CDR1 SGHVS, CDR2 FNYEAQ. This CDR3 is built from 16 residues. V shed 4 bases and J shed 7 bases, with 22 bases lying between them. CDR3 in DNA: TGTGCCAGCAGCTCACCCCACAGGGACGCCAATAATGAAGCTTTCTTT. It is translated as CASSSPHRDANNEAFF.

The gene calls are TRBV5-4 and TRBJ2-2; TRBD2 aligns across 14 bases. This CDR3 is built from 16 residues. V trimming: 5 bases; J trimming: 7 bases; junction bases outside the gene matches: 7. The germline V gene encodes CDR1 SGHNT and CDR2 YYREEE (reference sequence). Here the CDR3 reads CASRGGLAGVHGELFF. The CDR3 region has the DNA TGTGCCAGCAGAGGGGGACTAGCGGGAGTTCACGGGGAGCTGTTTTTT.

This clone was recorded a few times. V gene TRBV4-3 combines with J gene TRBJ2-7, with unresolved D. Germline-derived CDR1 and CDR2 are LGHNA and YSLEER. V was pared by 1 base and J by 4 bases, with 11 bases between. The CDR3 has 14 residues. The CDR3 DNA reads as TGCGCCAGCAGCCAAGTTGTGACACTTTACGAGCAGTACTTC. Translated, it gives CASSQVVTLYEQYF.

This clone has a count of ten or more. The chain is built from TRBV7-9 and TRBJ1-5; tentative D call: TRBD1 (5 bases). The V end lost 5 bases, the J end lost 4 bases, and 12 bases lay between the germline ends. Germline lookup yields CDR1 SEHNR and CDR2 FQNEAQ (reference sequence). The CDR3 consists of 14 residues. The CDR3 region is CASSPGTGNQPQHF. CDR3 coding DNA: TGTGCCAGCAGCCCAGGGACGGGTAATCAGCCCCAGCATTTT.

J is TRBJ1-3 and V is TRBV9; 8 nucleotides match TRBD1. The V segment lost 0 bases and the J segment 0 bases; nucleotides outside the gene matches: 8. The germline V gene has CDR1 SGDLS and CDR2 YYNGEE. The CDR3 extends over 18 amino acids. CDR3 coding DNA: TGTGCCAGCAGCGTAGGAGGCGGACAGGGACTCTCTGGAAACACCATATATTTT. Protein product: CASSVGGGQGLSGNTIYF. Complete variable domain (other parts from reference TRBV9 and TRBJ1-3): DSGVTQTPKHLITATGQRVTLRCSPRSGDLSVYWYQQSLDQGLQFLIQYYNGEERAKGNILERFSAQQFPDLHSELNLSSLELGDSALYFCASSVGGGQGLSGNTIYFGEGSWLTVV.

A single count supports this clone. This chain joins TRBV5-8 and TRBJ1-5, with a possible D match to TRBD1 (5 bases). Deletions cut 7 bases from V and 1 base from J, with 6 bases between. This CDR3 comprises 12 residues. Per the germline V gene, CDR1 is SGHTS and CDR2 is YDEGEE. The CDR3 reads CASWGSNQPQHF. The CDR3, as DNA: TGTGCCAGCTGGGGGAGCAATCAGCCCCAGCATTTT.

This clone was seen more than once but under ten times. A junction boundary mismatches the germline segment, possibly from a read error. The rearrangement joins TRBV20-1 to TRBJ1-1, with no clear D. CDR1 DFQATT and CDR2 SNEGSKA come from the germline V gene (reference sequence). The length of the CDR3 is 11 residues. CDR3 coding DNA: TGCAGTGCTAGTGGGATGAAGAGTTTGGTCTTT. Protein product: CSASGMKSLVF.

J is TRBJ2-7 and V is TRBV2; D is unclear. CDR3 length: 14 amino acids. Per the germline V gene, CDR1 is SNHLY and CDR2 is FYNNEI. V lost 4 bases to trimming and J lost 1 base, with 11 bases between them. Written as DNA, the CDR3 is TGTGCCAGCAGTGTTCCGTTAGGGTCCTACGAGCAGTACTTC. Its translation is CASSVPLGSYEQYF.

V gene TRBV6-6 combines with J gene TRBJ2-7; 8 positions match TRBD1. V lost 6 bases to trimming and J lost 9 bases; unmatched junction nucleotides: 13. The CDR3 sequence is 14 residues long. CDR1 MNHNY and CDR2 SVGAGI come from the germline V gene (reference sequence). The CDR3 DNA reads TGTGCCAGCAGATATCCTGGACAGGGCTTGGGGCAGTACTTC. Translating gives CASRYPGQGLGQYF.

In regard to this clone: Its ends do not fully match the called genes, so a read error is possible. The genes are TRBV6-5 and TRBJ2-3, with no clear D. This CDR3 region has 13 residues. Germline CDR1 MNHEY, CDR2 SVGAGI. CDR3 coding DNA: TGTGCCAGCAGTTACAGCAGCAAAGATACGCAGTATTTT. Its translation: CASSYSSKDTQYF.

This chain uses TRBV29-1 with TRBJ2-2, with D tentatively TRBD1 (6 bases). With 5 bases removed from V and 6 bases from J, the gap between germline ends came to 13 bases. This CDR3 is built from 13 residues. From germline, CDR1 is SQVTM and CDR2 ANQGSEA. The CDR3 DNA is TGCAGCGTTAGGAAGGACAGCGCCGGGGAGCTGTTTTTT. It encodes CSVRKDSAGELFF.

In this sample, this clone turned up many times. The V and J genes are TRBV2 and TRBJ2-7; TRBD1 matches at 8 bases. The CDR3 is 15 amino acids. J lost 4 bases, V lost 3 bases, and 8 bases had no gene match. Germline-derived CDR1 and CDR2 are SNHLY and FYNNEI. CDR3 sequence reads: CASSDVARGQYEQYF. CDR3 sequence (DNA): TGTGCCAGCAGTGACGTGGCCAGGGGGCAATACGAGCAGTACTTC.

The chain combines TRBV30 with TRBJ2-1, with TRBD1 as a possible D gene (5 bases). Germline values: CDR1 GTSNPN, CDR2 SVGIG (reference sequence). Trimming left V 0 bases short and J 16 bases short, with 13 bases between. The CDR3 length is 11 residues. CDR3 amino acids: CAWSVGTGHFF. The CDR3, as DNA: TGTGCCTGGAGTGTAGGTACAGGCCATTTCTTC. The whole variable domain, remainder taken from reference TRBV30 and TRBJ2-1, is SQTIHQWPATLVQPVGSPLSLECTVEGTSNPNLYWYRQAAGRGLQLLFYSVGIGQISSEVPQNLSASRPQDRQFILSSKKLLLSDSGFYLCAWSVGTGHFFGPGTRLTVL.

The sample holds a few counts of this clone. This chain uses TRBV7-2 with TRBJ2-1, with D perhaps matching TRBD1 or TRBD2 (6 bases each). The V gene's germline CDR1 is SGHTA and CDR2 FQGNSA. Trimming shortened V by 3 bases and J by 8 bases, and 8 bases separated the two germline ends. This CDR3 region has 12 residues. Written as DNA, the CDR3 is TGTGCCAGCAGCTTCGGGGGCTATGAGCAGTTCTTC. Protein product: CASSFGGYEQFF.

The J gene is TRBJ1-2, the V gene TRBV6-1; D is possibly TRBD1 (5 bases). CDR3 length: 14 amino acids. Trimming shortened V by 2 bases and J by 9 bases, and 16 bases separated the two germline ends. Germline V CDR1 and CDR2: MNHNS, SASEGT. The CDR3 DNA reads TGTGCCAGCAGTGAAACACAGGCAGTCATCAGCTACACCTTC. It codes for CASSETQAVISYTF.

This clone was seen many times. This chain connects TRBV7-3 to TRBJ2-3; D is unclear. The CDR3 sequence is 14 residues long. V shed 5 bases and J shed 0 bases, with 9 bases lying between them. CDR1 is SGHTA and CDR2 is FQGTGA in the germline V gene. Here the CDR3 reads CASSPSRSTDTQYF. CDR3 DNA: TGTGCCAGCAGCCCGAGTAGGAGCACAGATACGCAGTATTTT. Using reference TRBV7-3 and TRBJ2-3 for the parts outside the CDR3, the full variable domain is GAGVSQTPSNKVTEKGKYVELRCDPISGHTALYWYRQSLGQGPEFLIYFQGTGAADDSGLPNDRFFAVRPEGSVSTLKIQRTERGDSAVYLCASSPSRSTDTQYFGPGTRLTVL.